This T cell receptor beta chain was identified in a study of blood T cell repertoires in COVID-19. Turning to the study itself: Sites in the United States, Italy and Spain provided acute and convalescent COVID-19 samples. T cells, B-cell-depleted T cells, or PBMCs provided the cDNA or gDNA that served as material.

How the authors handled the data: Reference gene primer amplification gave nucleated cell count estimates. Profiling relied on immunoSEQ multiplex PCR, and the TCRdb table lists in-frame clones only, not all of them. That table furnishes V, J and clone size, whereas the DNA furnished D and trimming. The data hold approximately 260,000 clones, with approximately 90% observed a single time. V was pared by 5 bases and J by 6 bases, with 10 bases between. There are 13 residues in the CDR3. Looked up from germline, CDR1 is LNHNV and CDR2 is YYDKDF (reference sequence). The sequence was collected from a woman aged 40-49 years with acute or convalescent COVID-19. The chain recombines TRBV15 with TRBJ2-2; perhaps TRBD1 as D (6 bases). Sequences were obtained from peripheral blood. CDR3 nucleotides: TGTGCCACCAGCGATTCAGGGGCCGGGGAGCTGTTTTTT. This gives the protein CATSDSGAGELFF.